The 7 T cell receptor beta chains listed next were all sequenced from one sample in a study of monozygotic twins with inflammatory bowel disease. TCRdb reworked the 5' RACE reads into one entry per CDR3 protein, no DNA. The table lists about 330,000 distinct CDR3 sequences. Sequencing was performed on blood. The receptor set was obtained from a human donor with ulcerative colitis or Crohn's disease, or a healthy co-twin of an affected twin (not recorded which).

This chain joins TRBV20-1 and TRBJ2-3; without DNA, the TCRdb call of TRBD2 cannot be checked. Germline V gene data show CDR1 as DFQATT and CDR2 as SNEGSKA (reference sequence). This CDR3 contains 14 residues. The CDR3: CSAEKRGALDTQYF.

The rearrangement joins TRBV5-1 to TRBJ1-4; as DNA is missing, the TRBD1 call by TCRdb cannot be tested. Per the germline V gene, CDR1 is SGHRS and CDR2 is YFSETQ. This CDR3 is built from 15 residues. The CDR3 protein is CASSRDGDIGEKLFF.

The rearrangement links TRBV6-2 or TRBV6-3 to TRBJ1-2. In germline, CDR1 is MNHEY, CDR2 SVGEGT. The CDR3 sequence is 12 residues long. CDR3: CASSYSFYGYTF.

The genes are TRBV4-1 and TRBJ1-6; TCRdb returns TRBD1, unconfirmable since there is no DNA. Germline CDR1 is MGHRA and CDR2 is YSYEKL. CDR3 length: 13 residues. CDR3 sequence reads: CASRDSVNSPLHF.

The V and J genes are TRBV20-1 and TRBJ1-2. Germline CDR1 is DFQATT and CDR2 is SNEGSKA (reference sequence). The CDR3 sequence is 13 residues long. The CDR3 spells CSAGPAGSYGYTF.

CDR3 loop: CASSFWASNTQYF. The rearrangement links TRBV12-3 or TRBV12-4 to TRBJ2-3; TCRdb calls TRBD2, which cannot be checked without DNA. The CDR3 is 13 residues long.

The chain combines TRBV20-1 with TRBJ1-5; TCRdb's D call, TRBD1, is unchecked because there is no DNA. This CDR3 has 14 amino acids. Germline V gives CDR1 DFQATT, CDR2 SNEGSKA (reference sequence). CDR3 region: CSAREAGTGQPQHF.